This TCR beta chain emerged from a study of T cell responses to AZD1222 COVID-19 vaccine. Overall study: Doses given second, at about 4 or about 12 weeks, were pooled. Broader study findings: Spike as a whole was targeted by vaccine-associated CD4 TCRs, dominant at 160-218 and 743-854.

Sequencing used immunoSEQ multiplex PCR; TCRdb keeps in-frame clones, though not all of them. This table has 160,000 or so clones, 75% to 95% appearing once. Comment on this clone: The antigen remains undetermined.

The CDR3 sequence is 17 residues long. Unmatched junction bases numbered 11, after V lost 1 base and J lost 4 bases. Germline values: CDR1 MNHEY, CDR2 SMNVEV (reference sequence). The sequence came from an adult in good health. V usage is TRBV27 and J usage is TRBJ1-1, with TRBD1 matching over 8 bases. The sample consisted of peripheral blood, taken on day 0 of AZD1222 vaccination. DNA for the CDR3: TGTGCCAGCAGTTTATGGTCAACAGGGGGTTCTGGCACTGAAGCTTTCTTT. Protein: CASSLWSTGGSGTEAFF.